A selection of T cell receptor beta chains follows, all from one sample in a study of T cell repertoires in cytomegalovirus infection. TCRdb analysed the reads with MiXCR anew, one entry per CDR3 protein. The table includes 200,000 to 300,000 distinct CDR3 sequences, about 12% detected once. Sample: PBMCs. These receptors all stem from a human donor in good health (CMV status not recorded). Some clones in this sample may be carry-over from other donors' samples. CDR3s include the opening cysteine and the closing phenylalanine or tryptophan. The D gene is left open where the match is weak. The listing skips clone size in some rows; elsewhere it reads once, few, many or a size class.

v_gene	abundance	j_gene	d_gene	CDR3nt	CDR3aa
TRBV7-2	many	TRBJ2-3	TRBD2	TGTGCCAGCAGCTTAGGTATTAGCGGGGGAACAGATACGCAGTATTTT	CASSLGISGGTDTQYF
TRBV7-2	many	TRBJ2-7	NA	TGTGCCAGCAGCTTATCAGGGGGAGGGCTCTCCTACGAGCAGTACTTC	CASSLSGGGLSYEQYF
TRBV6-2/TRBV6-3	few	TRBJ2-6	TRBD1	TGTGCCAGCAGTTCAACAGGGGGATCCGGGGCCAACGTCCTGACTTTC	CASSSTGGSGANVLTF
TRBV19	NA	TRBJ2-2	TRBD2	TGTGCCAGTTCCGGGACTAAGGACACCGGGGAGCTGTTTTTT	CASSGTKDTGELFF
TRBV2	NA	TRBJ2-7	NA	TGTGCCAGCAGTGCTAGGAGAACCTCCTACGAGCAGTACTTC	CASSARRTSYEQYF
TRBV20-1	NA	TRBJ2-1	TRBD2	TGCAGTGCTAGAGCTAGCGGAGAGAACAATGAGCAGTTCTTC	CSARASGENNEQFF
TRBV23-1	many	TRBJ2-6	NA	TGCGCCAGCACCCATAGCAAGTGTGGGGCCAACGTCCTGACTTTC	CASTHSKCGANVLTF
TRBV28	few	TRBJ2-5	TRBD2	TGTGCCAGCACGGGGGGGAGGGGCCCCCAAGAGACCCAGTACTTC	CASTGGRGPQETQYF
TRBV23-1	few	TRBJ2-7	NA	TGCGCCAGCAGTCAACCCCTCGGACGGCACTACGAGCAGTACTTC	CASSQPLGRHYEQYF
TRBV6-2/TRBV6-3	many	TRBJ1-2	NA	TGTGCCAGCAGTTACGAAGGGGTTGGCGGCTACACCTTC	CASSYEGVGGYTF
TRBV10-3	few	TRBJ1-1	TRBD1	TGTGCCATCAGTGAACGACAGGGCACCACTGAAGCTTTCTTT	CAISERQGTTEAFF
TRBV11-1	many	TRBJ2-1	NA	TGTGCCAGCAGCTCCCAGGACAATGAGCAGTTCTTC	CASSSQDNEQFF
TRBV6-6	many	TRBJ2-5	TRBD2	TGTGCCAGCAGGGGGACTAGCGGGAGTGAGGAGACCCAGTACTTC	CASRGTSGSEETQYF
TRBV5-4	NA	TRBJ2-6	NA	TGTGCCAGCAGCACCGACGGGACACACGGGGCCAACGTCCTGACTTTC	CASSTDGTHGANVLTF
TRBV7-2	many	TRBJ2-3	NA	TGTGCCAGCAGCTTAGTACAGGAGGGTCAGTATTTT	CASSLVQEGQYF
TRBV7-9	NA	TRBJ2-1	NA	TGTGCCAGCAAATCTCCGACCGGGACTCGCTCCTACAATGAGCAGTTCTTC	CASKSPTGTRSYNEQFF
TRBV7-3	many	TRBJ2-6	NA	TGTGCCAGCAGCCACTACCGGACCGACTCTGGGGCCAACGTCCTGACTTTC	CASSHYRTDSGANVLTF
TRBV14	few	TRBJ1-2	NA	TGTGCCAGCAGCCAAGATGGGGGTGGCTACACCTTC	CASSQDGGGYTF
TRBV2	NA	TRBJ2-1	NA	TGTGCCAGCAGCCTCCAGGGTGAGCTTTACAATGAGCAGTTCTTC	CASSLQGELYNEQFF
TRBV6-1	many	TRBJ1-1	TRBD1	TGTGCCAGCAGAAAGACAGGGGCGACGAACACTGAAGCTTTCTTT	CASRKTGATNTEAFF
TRBV29-1	few	TRBJ2-1	TRBD1	TGCAGCGTGCGAGGGACAGGGGGCGATGAGCAGTTCTTC	CSVRGTGGDEQFF
TRBV6-1	many	TRBJ2-7	TRBD2	TGTGCCAGCAGCCTAGCGGGACGCCTCGGGGAGCAGTACTTC	CASSLAGRLGEQYF
TRBV20-1	NA	TRBJ2-1	NA	TGCAGTGCTAGGGGGGCCAGCTACAATGAGCAGTTCTTC	CSARGASYNEQFF
TRBV7-2	many	TRBJ1-5	NA	TGTGCCAGCAGCTTAGAGGGGCAGGGACAGCCCCAGCATTTT	CASSLEGQGQPQHF
TRBV12-3/TRBV12-4	few	TRBJ1-4	NA	TGTGCCAGCAGTTTACTGTCGGGGTCTGATGAAAAACTGTTTTTT	CASSLLSGSDEKLFF
TRBV7-2	many	TRBJ1-2	NA	TGTGCCAGCAGCTTAGCCGTGTTGGCTAACTATGGCTACACCTTC	CASSLAVLANYGYTF
TRBV28	few	TRBJ2-7	TRBD2	TGTGCCACCACCCTAGCGGTCCGAGGGGAGCAGTACTTC	CATTLAVRGEQYF
TRBV19	many	TRBJ1-1	NA	TGTGCCAGTAGTTTATCCGGGACATCGAACACTGAAGCTTTCTTT	CASSLSGTSNTEAFF
TRBV28	NA	TRBJ2-2	NA	TGTGCCAGCAGGCCGGGACAAAACACCGGGGAGCTGTTTTTT	CASRPGQNTGELFF
TRBV20-1	many	TRBJ2-1	TRBD2	TGCAGTGCCCTAGCGGGAGGGCCTATGGATGAGCAGTTCTTC	CSALAGGPMDEQFF
TRBV11-2	NA	TRBJ1-4	NA	TGTGCCAGCAGCTTTGGGAATGAAAAACTGTTTTTT	CASSFGNEKLFF
TRBV10-3	few	TRBJ2-4	TRBD1	TGTGCCATCAGTGAATCACAGGGGCTGAAAAACATTCAGTACTTC	CAISESQGLKNIQYF
TRBV11-1	many	TRBJ2-7	NA	TGTGCCAGCAGCTTAGCGGGGAAGACGAATGAGCAGTACTTC	CASSLAGKTNEQYF
TRBV4-2	few	TRBJ2-7	NA	TGTGCCAGCAGCCAAGATCGGAGATCCTACGAGCAGTACTTC	CASSQDRRSYEQYF
TRBV20-1	NA	TRBJ1-6	NA	TGCAGTGCTAGACCGCCAGGTCGAGAGTCACCCCTCCACTTT	CSARPPGRESPLHF
TRBV7-3	many	TRBJ1-3	NA	TGTGCCAGCAGCGTTGGGGGGACTGGAAACACCATATATTTT	CASSVGGTGNTIYF
TRBV7-2	many	TRBJ2-7	TRBD2	TGTGCCAGCAGCCCACTAGCGGGAGTTTACGAGCAGTACTTC	CASSPLAGVYEQYF
TRBV7-2	many	TRBJ2-3	NA	TGTGCCAGCAGCTCCGTGGGGGCATGGGACACAGATACGCAGTATTTT	CASSSVGAWDTDTQYF
TRBV12-3/TRBV12-4	many	TRBJ2-2	NA	TGTGCCAGCGGTTACAGGGACACCGGGGAGCTGTTTTTT	CASGYRDTGELFF
TRBV28	few	TRBJ2-7	NA	TGTGCCAGCAGTACCCGGACGCCTACCTACGAGCAGTACTTC	CASSTRTPTYEQYF